The clone carrying this T cell receptor beta chain was counted many times. The antigen remains undetermined. The data were taken from a study of early T cells in non-severe SARS-CoV-2 infection. The wider study: From unsorted whole blood, bulk RNA was sequenced, and the chains remained unpaired.

There are 14 residues in the CDR3. Between the trimmed V and J ends, which lost 4 bases and 0 bases, there was a span of 9 bases. The germline V gene encodes CDR1 MDHEN and CDR2 SYDVKM. Study findings and constraints: Reliance on VDJdb matching favored anti-spike CD8 responses; private and CD4 specificities were missed.

Unique molecular identifiers were affixed to single, distinct cDNA molecules. Each CDR3 protein is one row after TCRdb ran MiXCR on the 5' RACE reads. In the table there are about 64,000 distinct CDR3 sequences, roughly 18% of which are singletons. This TCR came from an adult who was a healthcare worker with PCR-confirmed SARS-CoV-2 infection or an uninfected control (not recorded which). The sequences come from whole blood, collected at baseline. This rearrangement joins TRBV28 to TRBJ1-1, with D hard to call. CDR3 loop: CASSYSAVNTEAFF. Here the CDR3 DNA reads TGTGCCAGCAGTTATTCAGCCGTGAACACTGAAGCTTTCTTT.